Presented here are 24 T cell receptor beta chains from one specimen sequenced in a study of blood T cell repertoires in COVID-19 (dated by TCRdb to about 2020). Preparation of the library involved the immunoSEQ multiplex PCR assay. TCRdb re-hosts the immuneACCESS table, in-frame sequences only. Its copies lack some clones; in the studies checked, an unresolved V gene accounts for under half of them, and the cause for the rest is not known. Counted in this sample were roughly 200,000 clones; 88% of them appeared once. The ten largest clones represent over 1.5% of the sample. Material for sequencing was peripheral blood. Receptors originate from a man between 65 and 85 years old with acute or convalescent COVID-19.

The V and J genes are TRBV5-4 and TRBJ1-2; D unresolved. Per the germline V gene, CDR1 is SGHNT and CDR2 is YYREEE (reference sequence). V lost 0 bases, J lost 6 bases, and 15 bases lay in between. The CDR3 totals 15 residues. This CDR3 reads CASSLEISITDGYTF. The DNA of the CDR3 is TGTGCCAGCAGCTTGGAGATCAGTATCACAGATGGCTACACCTTC.

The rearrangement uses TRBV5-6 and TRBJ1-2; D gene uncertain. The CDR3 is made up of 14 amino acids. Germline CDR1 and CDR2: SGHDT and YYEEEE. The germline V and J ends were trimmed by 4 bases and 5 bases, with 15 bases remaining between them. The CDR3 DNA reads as TGTGCCAGCAGCCGGGATCCTCAAGGGTATGGCTACACCTTC. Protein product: CASSRDPQGYGYTF.

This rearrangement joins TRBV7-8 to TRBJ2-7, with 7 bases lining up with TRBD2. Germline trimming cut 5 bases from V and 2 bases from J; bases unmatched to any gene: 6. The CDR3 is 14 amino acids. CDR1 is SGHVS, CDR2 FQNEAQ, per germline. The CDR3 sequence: CASSLGTIPYEQYF. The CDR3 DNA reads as TGTGCCAGCAGCCTCGGGACTATCCCCTACGAGCAGTACTTC.

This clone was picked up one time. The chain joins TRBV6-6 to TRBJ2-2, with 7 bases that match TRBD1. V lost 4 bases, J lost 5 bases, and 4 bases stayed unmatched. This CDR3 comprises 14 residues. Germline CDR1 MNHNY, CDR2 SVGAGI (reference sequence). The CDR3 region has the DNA TGTGCCAGCAGTTCAGACAGGGCTACCGGGGAGCTGTTTTTT. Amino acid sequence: CASSSDRATGELFF.

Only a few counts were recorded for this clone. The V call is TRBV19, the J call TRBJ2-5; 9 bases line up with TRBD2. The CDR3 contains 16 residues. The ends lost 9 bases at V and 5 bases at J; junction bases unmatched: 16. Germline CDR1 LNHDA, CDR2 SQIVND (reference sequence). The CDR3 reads CASRDSGSRARETQYF. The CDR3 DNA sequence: TGTGCCAGCCGAGATAGCGGGAGCAGGGCCAGGGAGACCCAGTACTTC.

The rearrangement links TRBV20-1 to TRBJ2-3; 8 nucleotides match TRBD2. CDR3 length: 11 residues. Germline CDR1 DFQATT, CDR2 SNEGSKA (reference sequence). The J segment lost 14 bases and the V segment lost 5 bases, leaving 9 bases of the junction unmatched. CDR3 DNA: TGCAGTGCTGGAAAGACTAGCGCTCGGTATTTT. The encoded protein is CSAGKTSARYF.

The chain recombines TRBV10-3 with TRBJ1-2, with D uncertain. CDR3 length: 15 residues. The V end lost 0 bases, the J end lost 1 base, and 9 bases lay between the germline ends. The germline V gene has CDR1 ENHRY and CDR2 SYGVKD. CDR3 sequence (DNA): TGTGCCATCAGTGAGTCGAGGGTGGGTAACTATGGCTACACCTTC. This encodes CAISESRVGNYGYTF.

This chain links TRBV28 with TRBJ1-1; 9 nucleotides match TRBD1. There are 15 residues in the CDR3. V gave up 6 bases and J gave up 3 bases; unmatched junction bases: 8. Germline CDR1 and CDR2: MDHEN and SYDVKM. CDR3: CASSLTGTGHTEAFF. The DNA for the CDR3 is TGTGCCAGCAGCTTAACCGGGACAGGGCACACTGAAGCTTTCTTT.

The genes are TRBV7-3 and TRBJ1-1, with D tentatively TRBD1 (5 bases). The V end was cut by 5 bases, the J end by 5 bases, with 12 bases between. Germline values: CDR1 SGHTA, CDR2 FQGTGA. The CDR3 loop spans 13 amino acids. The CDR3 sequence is CASSGHPGTEAFF. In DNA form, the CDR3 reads TGTGCCAGCAGCGGGCATCCAGGGACTGAAGCTTTCTTT.

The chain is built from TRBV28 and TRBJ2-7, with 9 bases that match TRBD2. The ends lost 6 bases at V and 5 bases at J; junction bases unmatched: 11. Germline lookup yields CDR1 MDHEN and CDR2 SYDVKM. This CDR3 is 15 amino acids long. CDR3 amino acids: CASRTSGTSHHEQYF. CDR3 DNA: TGTGCCAGCAGGACCTCCGGGACTAGCCACCACGAGCAGTACTTC.

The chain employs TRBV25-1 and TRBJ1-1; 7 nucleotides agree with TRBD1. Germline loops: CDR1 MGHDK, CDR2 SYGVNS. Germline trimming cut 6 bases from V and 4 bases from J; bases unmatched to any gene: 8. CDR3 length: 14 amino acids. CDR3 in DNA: TGTGCCAGCAGCGAGACAGGGTCGAGCACTGAAGCTTTCTTT. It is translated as CASSETGSSTEAFF.

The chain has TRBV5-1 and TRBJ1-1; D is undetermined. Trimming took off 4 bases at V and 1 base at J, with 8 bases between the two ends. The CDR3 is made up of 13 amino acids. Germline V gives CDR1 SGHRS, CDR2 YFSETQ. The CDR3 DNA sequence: TGCGCCAGCAGCCGGTCGGGGAACACTGAAGCTTTCTTT. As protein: CASSRSGNTEAFF.

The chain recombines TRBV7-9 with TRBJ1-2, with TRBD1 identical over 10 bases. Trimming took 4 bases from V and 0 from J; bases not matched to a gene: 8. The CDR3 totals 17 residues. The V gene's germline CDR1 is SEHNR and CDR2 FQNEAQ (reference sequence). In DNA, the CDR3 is TGTGCCAGCAGCTCTACCGGGACAGGGGTTCCTAACTATGGCTACACCTTC. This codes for CASSSTGTGVPNYGYTF. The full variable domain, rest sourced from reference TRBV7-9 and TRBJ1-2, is DTGVSQNPRHKITKRGQNVTFRCDPISEHNRLYWYRQTLGQGPEFLTYFQNEAQLEKSRLLSDRFSAERPKGSFSTLEIQRTEQGDSAMYLCASSSTGTGVPNYGYTFGSGTRLTVV.

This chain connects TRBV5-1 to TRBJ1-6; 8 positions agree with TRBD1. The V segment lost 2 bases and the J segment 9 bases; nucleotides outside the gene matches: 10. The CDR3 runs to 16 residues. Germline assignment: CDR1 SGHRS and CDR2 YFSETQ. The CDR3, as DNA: TGCGCCAGCAGCTTTTCGGCAGGGGGCATTACTTCACCCCTCCACTTT. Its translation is CASSFSAGGITSPLHF.

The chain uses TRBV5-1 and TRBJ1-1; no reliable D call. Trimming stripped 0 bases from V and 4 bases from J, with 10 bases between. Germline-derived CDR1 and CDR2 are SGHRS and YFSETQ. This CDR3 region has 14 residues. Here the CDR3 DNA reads TGCGCCAGCAGCTTGGCAACGGGGAGCACTGAAGCTTTCTTT. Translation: CASSLATGSTEAFF.

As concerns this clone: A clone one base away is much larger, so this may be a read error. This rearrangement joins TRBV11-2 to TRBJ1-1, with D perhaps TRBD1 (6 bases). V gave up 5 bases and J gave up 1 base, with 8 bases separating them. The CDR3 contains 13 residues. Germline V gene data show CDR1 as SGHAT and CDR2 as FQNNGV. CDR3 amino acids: CASSKDRNTEAFF. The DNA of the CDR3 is TGTGCCAGCAGCAAGGACAGGAACACTGAAGCTTTCTTT. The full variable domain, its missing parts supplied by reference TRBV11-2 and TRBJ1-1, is EAGVAQSPRYKIIEKRQSVAFWCNPISGHATLYWYQQILGQGPKLLIQFQNNGVVDDSQLPKDRFSAERLKGVDSTLKIQPAKLEDSAVYLCASSKDRNTEAFFGQGTRLTVV.

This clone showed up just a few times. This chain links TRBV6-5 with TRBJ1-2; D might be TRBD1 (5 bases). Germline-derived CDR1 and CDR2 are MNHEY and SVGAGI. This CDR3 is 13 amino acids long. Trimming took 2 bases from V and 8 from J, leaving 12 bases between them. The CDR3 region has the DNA TGTGCCAGCAGTTACACCCGACAGCTAGGCTACACCTTC. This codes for CASSYTRQLGYTF.

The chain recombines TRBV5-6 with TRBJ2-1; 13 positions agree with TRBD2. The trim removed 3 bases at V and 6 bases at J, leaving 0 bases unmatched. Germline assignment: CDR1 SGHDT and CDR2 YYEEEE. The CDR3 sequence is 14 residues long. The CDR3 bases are TGTGCCAGCAGCTGGACTAGCGGGGGCAATGAGCAGTTCTTC. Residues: CASSWTSGGNEQFF.

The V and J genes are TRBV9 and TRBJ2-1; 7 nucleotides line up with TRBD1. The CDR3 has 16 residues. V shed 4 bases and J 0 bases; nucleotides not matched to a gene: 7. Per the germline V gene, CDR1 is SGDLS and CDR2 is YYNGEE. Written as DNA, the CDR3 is TGTGCCAGCAGCAACCGGACAGGTCGCTCCTACAATGAGCAGTTCTTC. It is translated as CASSNRTGRSYNEQFF.

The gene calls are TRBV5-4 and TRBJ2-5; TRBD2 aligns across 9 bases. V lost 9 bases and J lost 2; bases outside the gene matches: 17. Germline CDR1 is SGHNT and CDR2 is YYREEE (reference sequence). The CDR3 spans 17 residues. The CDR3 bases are TGTGCCACCGCTAGCGGGGCCGATAGCCGTCTTCAAGAGACCCAGTACTTC. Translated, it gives CATASGADSRLQETQYF.

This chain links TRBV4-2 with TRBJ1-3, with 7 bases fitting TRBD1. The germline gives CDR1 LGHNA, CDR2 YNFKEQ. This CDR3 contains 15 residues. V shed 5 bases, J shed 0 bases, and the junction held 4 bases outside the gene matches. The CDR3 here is CASSMNRGSGNTIYF. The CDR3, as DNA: TGTGCCAGCAGCATGAACAGGGGCTCTGGAAACACCATATATTTT.

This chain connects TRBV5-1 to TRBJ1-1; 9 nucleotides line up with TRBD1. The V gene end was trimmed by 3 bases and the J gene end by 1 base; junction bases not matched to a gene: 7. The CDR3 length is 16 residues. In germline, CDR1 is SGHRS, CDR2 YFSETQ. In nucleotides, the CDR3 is TGCGCCAGCAGCTCTGACAGGGGGAAGGGGAACACTGAAGCTTTCTTT. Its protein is CASSSDRGKGNTEAFF.

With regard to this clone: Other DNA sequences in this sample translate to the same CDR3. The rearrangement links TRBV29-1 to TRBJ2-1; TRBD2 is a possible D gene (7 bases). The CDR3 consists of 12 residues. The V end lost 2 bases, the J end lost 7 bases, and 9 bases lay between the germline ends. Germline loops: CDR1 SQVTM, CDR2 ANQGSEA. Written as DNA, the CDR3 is TGCAGCGTTGAAAGGGGGGGGAATGAGCAGTTCTTC. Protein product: CSVERGGNEQFF.

This CDR3 is CASSRLAAHNEQFF. In DNA, the CDR3 is TGTGCCAGCAGCCGACTAGCAGCTCACAATGAGCAGTTCTTC. This chain joins TRBV6-5 and TRBJ2-1; 7 nucleotides align to TRBD2. The junction had 7 bases not matched to a gene; V was cut back by 6 bases and J by 5 bases. The CDR3 has 14 residues. Germline assignment: CDR1 MNHEY and CDR2 SVGAGI.